This TCR beta chain was observed in a study of CD8+CD57+ T cells in acquired aplastic anemia. Study in general: Quantities of DNA derived from sorted CD4+ and CD8+ cells averaged approximately 3.5 ug. Overall study results and limits: Patients shared around 30 CD8+ CDR3 sequences with controls.

From germline, CDR1 is DFQATT and CDR2 SNEGSKA (reference sequence). The CDR3 is 15 residues long. V lost 6 bases, J lost 4 bases, and 19 bases lay in between. TCR beta VDJ and CDR3 profiling used genomic DNA as template. Via MiXCR, TCRdb re-called the reads, giving one row per CDR3 protein. The table lists about 240,000 distinct CDR3 sequences, around 45% of them singletons. Concerning this clonotype itself: Its antigen is not known.

Patients included in sequencing had previously demonstrated CD8+CD57+ cell expansion by flow cytometry. Every patient presented with severe acquired aplastic anemia. The sample comprised sorted CD4+, CD8+, or CD8+CD57+ T cells (not recorded which) from PBMCs. The TCR sequence derives from a human donor with aplastic anemia. V is TRBV20-1 and J is TRBJ1-3; weak D call: TRBD1 (6 bases). CDR3 amino acids: CSAIEQGITGNTIYF. The CDR3 DNA reads TGCAGTGCGATCGAACAGGGTATAACAGGAAACACCATATATTTT.